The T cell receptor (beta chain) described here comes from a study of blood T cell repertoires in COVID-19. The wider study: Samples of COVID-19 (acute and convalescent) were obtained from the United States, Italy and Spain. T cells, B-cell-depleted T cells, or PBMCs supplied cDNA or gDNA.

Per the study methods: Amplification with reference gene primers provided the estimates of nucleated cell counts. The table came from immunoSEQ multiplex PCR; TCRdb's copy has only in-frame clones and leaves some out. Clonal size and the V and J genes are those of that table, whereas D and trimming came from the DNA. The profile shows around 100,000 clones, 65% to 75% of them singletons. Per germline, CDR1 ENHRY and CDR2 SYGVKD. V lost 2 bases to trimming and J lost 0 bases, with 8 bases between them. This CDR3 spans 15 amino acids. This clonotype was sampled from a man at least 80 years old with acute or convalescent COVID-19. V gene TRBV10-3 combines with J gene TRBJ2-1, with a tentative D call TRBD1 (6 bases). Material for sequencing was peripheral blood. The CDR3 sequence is CAISEGQFSYNEQFF. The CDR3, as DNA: TGTGCCATCAGTGAGGGACAGTTCTCCTACAATGAGCAGTTCTTC.